Listed here are 2 T cell receptor beta chains from one sample, sequenced in a study of T-cell memory formation after mild COVID-19 (dated by TCRdb to the early 2020s). Library construction relied on 5' RACE. The sequencing machine was an Illumina NovaSeq 6000. TCRdb passed the public sequencing reads through fastp at Q25 and MiXCR, retaining productive beta sequences. Merged by CDR3 protein, the rows form single entries marked with the most common genes and DNA. In all, the sample holds 300,000 to 350,000 distinct CDR3 sequences, and 10% to 15% of those were seen once. Around 21% of the sample comes from the top ten. Sequenced input: PBMCs or a T cell subset sorted from them (not recorded which). These receptors came from a man between 18 and 29 years old who had mild COVID-19 (a few samples of this study predate the infection). The sample titles of this study are shuffled in the database, so cell type and time point are left out; the donor was told from shared clones.

This clonotype was recorded many times. The chain is built from TRBV5-1 and TRBJ2-2, with unresolved D. Germline loops: CDR1 SGHRS, CDR2 YFSETQ. V dropped 0 bases and J dropped 0 bases, with 6 bases sitting between them. This CDR3 is 15 amino acids long. Here the CDR3 reads CASSLGIANTGELFF. The CDR3, as DNA: TGCGCCAGCAGCTTGGGAATCGCGAACACCGGGGAGCTGTTTTTT. The whole variable domain, filled in from reference TRBV5-1 and TRBJ2-2, reads KAGVTQTPRYLIKTRGQQVTLSCSPISGHRSVSWYQQTPGQGLQFLFEYFSETQRNKGNFPGRFSGRQFSNSRSEMNVSTLELGDSALYLCASSLGIANTGELFFGEGSRLTVL.

This clonotype was detected only a few times. V and J are TRBV20-1 and TRBJ1-1; 9 nucleotides match TRBD1. Trimming took 0 bases from V and 2 from J; bases not matched to a gene: 7. CDR1 is DFQATT, CDR2 SNEGSKA, per germline (reference sequence). The CDR3 is 16 residues long. The CDR3 region has the DNA TGCAGTGCTAGAGATCCGGGGACAGGGCCTAACACTGAAGCTTTCTTT. It translates to CSARDPGTGPNTEAFF.